Below, one TCR beta chain is given with its context. This specimen belongs to a study of blood T cell repertoires in COVID-19. The overall study: COVID-19 samples collected from the United States, Italy and Spain covered acute and convalescent phases. Sources were T cells, B-cell-depleted T cells, or PBMCs; the material itself was cDNA or gDNA.

Germline V gene lookup returns CDR1 LGHNA and CDR2 YSLEER. There are 18 residues in the CDR3. Germline trimming cut 3 bases from V and 0 bases from J; bases unmatched to any gene: 11. Using immunoSEQ multiplex PCR, the repertoire was profiled, and TCRdb retains in-frame clones only, with some absent. Seen here are over 130,000 clones, around 83% observed once, and the top ten hold about 8.1%. The sequence was obtained from a man aged 25-45 years with COVID-19, enrolled during active disease. Sequenced: peripheral blood. The chain is built from TRBV4-3 and TRBJ2-1; TRBD2 matches 7 bases. CDR3 DNA sequence: TGCGCCAGCAGCCAGGGGGATAGCGGGTCAAGCTCCTACAATGAGCAGTTCTTC. It translates to CASSQGDSGSSSYNEQFF.